This T cell receptor (beta chain) was found in a study of cytomegalovirus exposure and HLA in healthy donors. In the PCR, 60 Vbeta and 13 Jbeta primers were used. Clones were read by immunoSEQ multiplex PCR, and TCRdb kept only the in-frame ones, dropping some. The sample has about 130,000 clones, approximately 8.8% seen once. The receptor comes from a man aged 35 to 55 in good health and CMV-seronegative. Material for sequencing was PBMCs.

CDR3 sequence: CASSYIRAGSGGELFF. The CDR3 DNA follows: TGTGCCAGCAGTTACATCCGGGCGGGGAGTGGCGGGGAGCTGTTTTTT. This chain joins TRBV6-6 and TRBJ2-2; D may be TRBD2 (6 bases). The CDR3 runs 16 residues. Trimming took 2 bases from V and 7 from J, leaving 17 bases between them. In germline, CDR1 is MNHNY, CDR2 SVGAGI (reference sequence).